The 32 T cell receptor beta chains listed next were all sequenced from one sample in a study of cytomegalovirus exposure and HLA in healthy donors. The PCR had 60 Vbeta and 13 Jbeta primers. Measured with immunoSEQ multiplex PCR; TCRdb has only the in-frame clones, and not every one. The sample has roughly 61,000 clones, approximately 80% seen once. The sample comprised PBMCs. The receptors shown here come from a male donor in good health and CMV-seronegative.

The chain links TRBV9 to TRBJ1-1, with a weak D call TRBD1 (5 bases). The CDR3 length is 14 residues. Per the germline V gene, CDR1 is SGDLS and CDR2 is YYNGEE. V lost 4 bases and J lost 6, with 16 bases in between. In DNA, the CDR3 is TGTGCCAGCAGCCCGCGGGGCCTGGGGGCTGAAGCTTTCTTT. Translated: CASSPRGLGAEAFF.

This chain uses TRBV2 with TRBJ2-7, with D possibly being TRBD1 (5 bases). The V gene's germline CDR1 is SNHLY and CDR2 FYNNEI. The V end lost 2 bases, the J end lost 0 bases, and 11 bases lay between the germline ends. There are 15 residues in the CDR3. The CDR3: CASSELQDLSYEQYF. CDR3 DNA: TGTGCCAGCAGTGAATTACAGGACCTCTCCTACGAGCAGTACTTC.

This rearrangement joins TRBV30 to TRBJ1-2; no clear D. The CDR3 spans 14 residues. Germline assignment: CDR1 GTSNPN and CDR2 SVGIG (reference sequence). V lost 3 bases to trimming and J lost 2 bases, with 13 bases between them. CDR3 sequence reads: CAWSPTGYNYGYTF. In DNA, the CDR3 is TGTGCCTGGAGCCCGACTGGTTACAACTATGGCTACACCTTC.

The gene calls are TRBV29-1 and TRBJ1-1, with 9 bases aligning to TRBD1. The CDR3 extends over 12 amino acids. Germline-derived CDR1 and CDR2 are SQVTM and ANQGSEA. Losses at the gene ends were 7 bases for V and 5 bases for J; bases not matched to a gene: 5. The CDR3 protein is CSADRGRTEAFF. CDR3 bases: TGCAGCGCCGACAGGGGGAGGACTGAAGCTTTCTTT. Drawing the rest from reference TRBV29-1 and TRBJ1-1, the complete variable domain is SAVISQKPSRDICQRGTSLTIQCQVDSQVTMMFWYRQQPGQSLTLIATANQGSEATYESGFVIDKFPISRPNLTFSTLTVSNMSPEDSSIYLCSADRGRTEAFFGQGTRLTVV.

The J gene is TRBJ1-1, the V gene TRBV30; the D gene is possibly TRBD1 (6 bases). Germline V gene data show CDR1 as GTSNPN and CDR2 as SVGIG (reference sequence). This CDR3 is 16 amino acids long. Trimming stripped 4 bases from V and 2 bases from J, with 20 bases between. The CDR3 spells CAWTLSRTDVNTEAFF. CDR3 nucleotide sequence: TGTGCCTGGACCCTAAGTCGGACAGATGTAAACACTGAAGCTTTCTTT.

The gene calls are TRBV6-4 and TRBJ2-5, with TRBD2 as a possible D gene (6 bases). The CDR3 runs to 15 residues. V was trimmed by 3 bases and J by 2 bases, leaving 13 bases between them. CDR1 MRHNA and CDR2 SNTAGT come from the germline V gene. As DNA, the CDR3 is TGTGCCAGCAGTGATCGGCCTGGGGGGCAAGAGACCCAGTACTTC. It translates to CASSDRPGGQETQYF.

This clone showed up just once. The V call is TRBV7-8, the J call TRBJ1-5, with D possibly TRBD1 on 6 matching bases. This CDR3 is built from 16 residues. The V gene's germline CDR1 is SGHVS and CDR2 FQNEAQ. Trimming pared 0 bases from V and 1 base from J, leaving 10 bases between. CDR3 residues: CASSLAGQGSNQPQHF. The CDR3 DNA reads TGTGCCAGCAGCTTAGCTGGGCAGGGGAGCAATCAGCCCCAGCATTTT.

This chain uses TRBV18 with TRBJ2-1; D not resolved. Trimming left V 2 bases short and J 1 base short, with 27 bases between. Germline V CDR1 and CDR2: KGHSH, LQKENI. The CDR3 is 21 amino acids. The CDR3 DNA is TGTGCCAGCTCACCAATTGGCGACGCCACGACAAACCGGAAGTCCTACAATGAGCAGTTCTTC. This sequence encodes CASSPIGDATTNRKSYNEQFF.

For this clone: Other DNA sequences from this sample encode an identical CDR3 as well. This chain connects TRBV6-5 to TRBJ1-3; 10 positions match TRBD1. The CDR3 sequence is 13 residues long. Germline V gives CDR1 MNHEY, CDR2 SVGAGI. The V gene end was trimmed by 8 bases and the J gene end by 3 bases; junction bases not matched to a gene: 1. The CDR3 DNA follows: TGTGCCAGCCGGACAGGGGGTGGAAACACCATATATTTT. It yields the protein CASRTGGGNTIYF.

The table lists this clone with a few counts. The chain recombines TRBV7-2 with TRBJ2-1; D gene uncertain. The V gene lost 5 bases and the J gene lost 1 base, with 6 bases spanning the gap. Looked up from germline, CDR1 is SGHTA and CDR2 is FQGNSA. The CDR3 runs 13 residues. CDR3 coding DNA: TGTGCCAGCAGCGCCGAGTCCTACAATGAGCAGTTCTTC. Translated: CASSAESYNEQFF.

The chain's CDR3 is CASSEFSDSLKTQYF. As DNA, the CDR3 is TGTGCCAGCAGTGAATTTAGTGACAGCTTAAAGACCCAGTACTTC. This chain uses TRBV2 with TRBJ2-5, with a possible D match to TRBD1 (5 bases). V was trimmed by 2 bases and J by 6 bases, leaving 16 bases between them. Germline V gives CDR1 SNHLY, CDR2 FYNNEI. This CDR3 comprises 15 residues. The complete variable domain, with remaining parts taken from reference TRBV2 and TRBJ2-5, reads EPEVTQTPSHQVTQMGQEVILRCVPISNHLYFYWYRQILGQKVEFLVSFYNNEISEKSEIFDDQFSVERPDGSNFTLKIRSTKLEDSAMYFCASSEFSDSLKTQYFGPGTRLLVL.

The chain is built from TRBV27 and TRBJ2-7; 8 nucleotides agree with TRBD1. The germline V gene encodes CDR1 MNHEY and CDR2 SMNVEV (reference sequence). The CDR3 is 16 residues long. The trim removed 5 bases at V and 2 bases at J, leaving 11 bases unmatched. This CDR3 reads CASSVLVGTGPYEQYF. As DNA, the CDR3 is TGTGCCAGCAGTGTCCTCGTGGGGACAGGACCCTACGAGCAGTACTTC.

The chain combines TRBV10-3 with TRBJ1-1; no definite D call. Trimming pared 3 bases from V and 0 bases from J, leaving 11 bases between. The germline V gene has CDR1 ENHRY and CDR2 SYGVKD. The CDR3 sequence is 15 residues long. The CDR3 reads CAISDSIRVNTEAFF. CDR3 sequence (DNA): TGTGCCATCAGTGACTCAATCCGCGTGAACACTGAAGCTTTCTTT.

This chain uses TRBV29-1 with TRBJ2-3; 8 bases align to TRBD2. The V gene's germline CDR1 is SQVTM and CDR2 ANQGSEA. Trimming took 4 bases from V and 6 from J; bases not matched to a gene: 6. This CDR3 is 13 amino acids long. CDR3 sequence (DNA): TGCAGCGTTGTAGAAGCGGGGGCCGATACGCAGTATTTT. It yields the protein CSVVEAGADTQYF.

This rearrangement joins TRBV5-4 to TRBJ2-1, with 12 bases that match TRBD2. CDR1 is SGHNT and CDR2 is YYREEE in the germline V gene (reference sequence). V shed 1 base, J shed 10 bases, and the junction held 3 bases outside the gene matches. CDR3 length: 14 amino acids. As DNA, the CDR3 is TGTGCCAGCAGCTTGCTAGCGGGGGGGCCCGAGCAGTTCTTC. This sequence encodes CASSLLAGGPEQFF.

The J gene is TRBJ2-3, the V gene TRBV7-2; weak D call: TRBD2 (7 bases). Germline V lookup: CDR1 SGHTA, CDR2 FQGNSA. Trimming took off 5 bases at V and 3 bases at J, with 12 bases between the two ends. The CDR3 is 14 amino acids. CDR3 amino acids: CASSLGGLTDTQYF. The DNA for the CDR3 is TGTGCCAGCAGCCTGGGGGGGCTGACAGATACGCAGTATTTT.

This sequence joins TRBV4-3 and TRBJ2-3; D not certain. Germline V CDR1 and CDR2: LGHNA, YSLEER. Between the trimmed V and J ends, which lost 2 bases and 4 bases, there was a span of 7 bases. This CDR3 spans 13 amino acids. CDR3 DNA sequence: TGCGCCAGCAGCCAACGAGGCGCAGATACGCAGTATTTT. Encoded protein: CASSQRGADTQYF.

This clone was seen only a few times. CDR3 residues: CASSQAGQSSSYEQYF. The CDR3 DNA reads TGTGCCAGCAGCCAAGCAGGACAGTCCAGCTCCTACGAGCAGTACTTC. V usage is TRBV4-2 and J usage is TRBJ2-7; perhaps TRBD1 as D (6 bases). With 1 base removed from V and 0 bases from J, the gap between germline ends came to 13 bases. CDR1 and CDR2 (germline): LGHNA, YNFKEQ. This CDR3 region has 16 residues.

The V gene is TRBV7-3, the J gene TRBJ2-4, with TRBD2 as a possible D gene (5 bases). V was cut by 2 bases and J by 7 bases, with 15 bases left in between. The CDR3 contains 15 residues. Germline V gives CDR1 SGHTA, CDR2 FQGTGA. This chain's CDR3 is CASSLGSGVGNIQYF. The CDR3 nucleotides read TGTGCCAGCAGCTTAGGAAGCGGCGTTGGGAACATTCAGTACTTC.

V gene TRBV19 combines with J gene TRBJ1-5, with a tentative D call TRBD1 (5 bases). Germline V gene sequence: CDR1 LNHDA, CDR2 SQIVND (reference sequence). The CDR3 has 15 amino acids. Trimming took 6 bases from V and 2 from J, leaving 14 bases between them. CDR3 residues: CASRWARGGNQPQHF. CDR3 in DNA: TGTGCCAGTAGGTGGGCAAGGGGTGGCAATCAGCCCCAGCATTTT.

This clone was observed a few times. The J gene is TRBJ1-2, the V gene TRBV4-1; 9 nucleotides agree with TRBD1. V lost 4 bases to trimming and J lost 8 bases; unmatched junction nucleotides: 17. Germline assignment: CDR1 MGHRA and CDR2 YSYEKL. This CDR3 has 17 residues. The CDR3 DNA is TGCGCCAGCAGCCCGGGACAGGGCCCCAGTCCCTTGCGAGGCTACACCTTC. Its protein is CASSPGQGPSPLRGYTF.

The chain carries TRBV27 and TRBJ2-4; TRBD2 matches 7 bases. This CDR3 is built from 15 residues. V lost 2 bases and J lost 6; bases outside the gene matches: 7. Germline-derived CDR1 and CDR2 are MNHEY and SMNVEV (reference sequence). As DNA, the CDR3 is TGTGCCAGCAGTTTAAGTGCGGGGGTGGGAAACATTCAGTACTTC. Its translation is CASSLSAGVGNIQYF.

This clone occurred once. This sequence joins TRBV21-1 and TRBJ2-5; TRBD1 reflects the table's D call only, with no check against the DNA. TRBV21-1 is a recognized pseudogene. This CDR3 region has 15 residues. CDR3 nucleotides: TGTGCCAGCAGCAAAGTTGGCAGCAGGAAAGAGACCCAGTACTTC. Translation: CASSKVGSRKETQYF.

The genes are TRBV11-2 and TRBJ1-2; 10 nucleotides align to TRBD1. Germline CDR1 reads SGHAT; CDR2 reads FQNNGV. This CDR3 comprises 14 residues. V trimming: 1 base; J trimming: 8 bases; junction bases outside the gene matches: 4. CDR3: CASSLGTGGGGYTF. CDR3 DNA: TGTGCCAGCAGCTTAGGGACAGGGGGGGGCGGCTACACCTTC.

The chain carries TRBV5-4 and TRBJ2-3; D may be TRBD2 (7 bases). V was pared by 2 bases and J by 1 base, with 11 bases between. Per the germline V gene, CDR1 is SGHNT and CDR2 is YYREEE (reference sequence). This CDR3 spans 15 amino acids. The CDR3 protein is CASSFRGRGTDTQYF. The CDR3 region has the DNA TGTGCCAGCAGCTTTAGGGGGAGGGGCACAGATACGCAGTATTTT. Full variable domain (remainder filled in from reference TRBV5-4 and TRBJ2-3): ETGVTQSPTHLIKTRGQQVTLRCSSQSGHNTVSWYQQALGQGPQFIFQYYREEENGRGNFPPRFSGLQFPNYSSELNVNALELDDSALYLCASSFRGRGTDTQYFGPGTRLTVL.

The V gene is TRBV6-5, the J gene TRBJ1-1; perhaps TRBD1 as D (5 bases). Trimming cost V 4 bases and J 3 bases, with 15 bases left between them. Germline-derived CDR1 and CDR2 are MNHEY and SVGAGI. The CDR3 is 15 amino acids. DNA for the CDR3: TGTGCCAGCAGTTCCTCGCCAGGGCCCCACACTGAAGCTTTCTTT. This codes for CASSSSPGPHTEAFF.

This rearrangement joins TRBV7-9 to TRBJ2-2; D perhaps matches TRBD2 (6 bases). The CDR3 sequence is 16 residues long. Trimming left V 1 base short and J 1 base short, with 10 bases between. Germline assignment: CDR1 SEHNR and CDR2 FQNEAQ (reference sequence). This CDR3 is CASSLEDYLNTGELFF. In DNA form, the CDR3 reads TGTGCCAGCAGCTTAGAGGACTACCTGAACACCGGGGAGCTGTTTTTT.

The chain recombines TRBV5-1 with TRBJ2-1, with 9 nucleotides matching TRBD2. Trimming at V came to 8 bases and at J to 1 base, leaving 4 bases not matched to a gene. Germline CDR1 SGHRS, CDR2 YFSETQ. The CDR3 has 14 residues. The CDR3 DNA follows: TGCGCCAGTTCGGCGGGGGGGTCCTACAATGAGCAGTTCTTC. Protein: CASSAGGSYNEQFF.

This clone was counted a few times. This chain's CDR3 is CASPALGLAEQYF. For the CDR3, the DNA is TGTGCCAGCCCGGCTCTGGGTCTAGCCGAGCAGTACTTC. V gene TRBV21-1 combines with J gene TRBJ2-7; the table's D call of TRBD2 was not tested on the DNA. TRBV21-1 is deemed a pseudogene. The CDR3 has 13 amino acids.

The chain combines TRBV9 with TRBJ2-7; D is unresolved. The V and J ends lost 4 bases and 2 bases respectively, with 10 bases between them. This CDR3 has 13 residues. Germline assignment: CDR1 SGDLS and CDR2 YYNGEE. CDR3 protein: CASSRSAAYEQYF. The CDR3 nucleotides read TGTGCCAGCAGCCGGAGCGCCGCCTACGAGCAGTACTTC.

This chain uses TRBV7-9 with TRBJ2-5; maybe TRBD2 (5 bases). The J call could be wrong; TRBJ2-7 is a better fit for the DNA end. The germline V gene has CDR1 SEHNR and CDR2 FQNEAQ (reference sequence). The CDR3 is 12 residues long. The CDR3 protein is CASSPSGNEQYF. Here the CDR3 DNA reads TGTGCCAGCAGCCCGTCGGGGAACGAGCAGTACTTC.

This clone was seen more than once but under ten times. The chain is built from TRBV9 and TRBJ2-3; TRBD1 aligns across 7 bases. The CDR3 loop spans 16 amino acids. CDR1 SGDLS and CDR2 YYNGEE come from the germline V gene. The V gene end was trimmed by 4 bases and the J gene end by 1 base; junction bases not matched to a gene: 9. CDR3 protein: CASSSPTGYGTDTQYF. CDR3 nucleotide sequence: TGTGCCAGCAGCAGCCCGACAGGGTACGGCACAGATACGCAGTATTTT. Combining the CDR3 with reference TRBV9 and TRBJ2-3 gives the whole variable domain DSGVTQTPKHLITATGQRVTLRCSPRSGDLSVYWYQQSLDQGLQFLIQYYNGEERAKGNILERFSAQQFPDLHSELNLSSLELGDSALYFCASSSPTGYGTDTQYFGPGTRLTVL.